The source of this T cell receptor (beta chain) is a study of memory CD4+ T cells and cytomegalovirus serostatus. Points from the study as a whole: Of under 200 reported CMV TCRbeta sequences, under 80 were found in memory CD4+ repertoires.

Worth noting for this clone: Its antigen remains unknown.

Trimming removed 5 bases at V and 0 bases at J, with 18 bases between. CDR1 is MGHDK and CDR2 is SYGVNS in the germline V gene. The CDR3 consists of 17 residues. Clones were sequenced by immunoSEQ multiplex PCR, and TCRdb holds only the in-frame ones, with some missing. Here the sample spans 35,000 to 50,000 clones, 79% being singletons. Single viable CD3+CD4+CD8-CD45RO+ cells were sorted as the memory CD4+ T cells. Sequencing used memory CD4+ T cells from blood. This TCR was sampled from an adult in good health and CMV-seronegative. This chain connects TRBV25-1 to TRBJ2-3; TRBD1 is a possible D gene (5 bases). The CDR3 region is CASSPDWGRSSTDTQYF. The CDR3 coding sequence is TGTGCCAGCAGTCCCGACTGGGGCAGGTCTAGCACAGATACGCAGTATTTT.